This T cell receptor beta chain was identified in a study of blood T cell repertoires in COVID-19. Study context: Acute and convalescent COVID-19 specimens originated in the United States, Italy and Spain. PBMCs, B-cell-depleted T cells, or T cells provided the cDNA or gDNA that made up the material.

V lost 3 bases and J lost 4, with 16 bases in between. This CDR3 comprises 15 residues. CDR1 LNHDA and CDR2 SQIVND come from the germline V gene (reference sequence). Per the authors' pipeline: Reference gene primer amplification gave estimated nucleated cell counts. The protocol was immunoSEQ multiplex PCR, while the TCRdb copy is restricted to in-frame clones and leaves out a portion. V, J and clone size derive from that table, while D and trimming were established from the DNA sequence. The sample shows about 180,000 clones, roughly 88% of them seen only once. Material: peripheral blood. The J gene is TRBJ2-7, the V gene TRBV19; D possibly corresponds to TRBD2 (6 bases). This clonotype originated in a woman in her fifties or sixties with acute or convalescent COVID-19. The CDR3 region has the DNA TGTGCCAGTAGTATGGCGCGGGACGGGTGGTACGAGCAGTACTTC. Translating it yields CASSMARDGWYEQYF.